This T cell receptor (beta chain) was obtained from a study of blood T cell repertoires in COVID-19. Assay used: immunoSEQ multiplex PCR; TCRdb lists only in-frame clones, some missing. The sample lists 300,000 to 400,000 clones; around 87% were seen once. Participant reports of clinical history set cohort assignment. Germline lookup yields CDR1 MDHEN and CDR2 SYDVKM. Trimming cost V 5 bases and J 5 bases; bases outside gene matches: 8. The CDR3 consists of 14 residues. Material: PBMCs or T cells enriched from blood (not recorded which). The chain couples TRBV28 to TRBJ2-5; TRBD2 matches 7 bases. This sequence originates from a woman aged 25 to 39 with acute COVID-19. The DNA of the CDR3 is TGTGCCAGCAGTCAGGGAGGGTGGCGGGAGACCCAGTACTTC. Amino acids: CASSQGGWRETQYF.